These 18 T cell receptor beta chains originate from one sample sequenced in a study of cytomegalovirus exposure and HLA in healthy donors. A multiplex PCR was run with 60 Vbeta primers and 13 Jbeta primers. Assay used: immunoSEQ multiplex PCR; TCRdb lists only in-frame clones, some missing. This sample has 200,000 to 250,000 clones; over 65% occur once, and the top ten carry 0.63%. Sequencing was done on a sample of PBMCs. These receptors all stem from a man aged 18 to 29 in good health and CMV-seronegative.

The chain recombines TRBV18 with TRBJ1-4, with 7 bases fitting TRBD1. With 1 base clipped from V and 7 bases from J, the junction kept 6 bases outside the gene matches. The CDR3 sequence is 15 residues long. Germline CDR1 KGHSH, CDR2 LQKENI. The CDR3 spells CASSPRRQGGEKLFF. CDR3 nucleotides: TGTGCCAGCTCACCACGAAGACAGGGTGGTGAAAAACTGTTTTTT.

The V gene is TRBV30, the J gene TRBJ1-2; TRBD1 aligns across 9 bases. Germline CDR1 reads GTSNPN; CDR2 reads SVGIG (reference sequence). The CDR3 runs 13 residues. J was trimmed by 2 bases and V by 2 bases; bases with no gene match: 0. CDR3 nucleotides: TGTGCCTGGAGTACAGGGGGCAACTATGGCTACACCTTC. Amino acids: CAWSTGGNYGYTF. Full variable domain (remainder filled in from reference TRBV30 and TRBJ1-2): SQTIHQWPATLVQPVGSPLSLECTVEGTSNPNLYWYRQAAGRGLQLLFYSVGIGQISSEVPQNLSASRPQDRQFILSSKKLLLSDSGFYLCAWSTGGNYGYTFGSGTRLTVV.

The CDR3 DNA reads as TGTGCCAGCAGTCCAGCCGGGACAGGGTGGAATACGCAGTATTTT. Amino acid sequence: CASSPAGTGWNTQYF. The J gene is TRBJ2-3, the V gene TRBV5-4; 9 bases fit TRBD1. The CDR3 is 15 amino acids. Germline V CDR1 and CDR2: SGHNT, YYREEE (reference sequence). V trimming: 5 bases; J trimming: 7 bases; junction bases outside the gene matches: 11.

This clone was found once. The chain couples TRBV5-6 to TRBJ1-4; D is unclear. The CDR3 loop spans 14 amino acids. Trimming cost V 0 bases and J 0 bases, with 3 bases left between them. Germline V CDR1 and CDR2: SGHDT, YYEEEE. The CDR3 sequence: CASSLGATNEKLFF. CDR3 nucleotide sequence: TGTGCCAGCAGCTTGGGAGCAACTAATGAAAAACTGTTTTTT.

The sample holds a few counts of this clone. V is TRBV28 and J is TRBJ1-2; 7 positions match TRBD1. Trimming cost V 5 bases and J 2 bases; bases outside gene matches: 5. The CDR3 is made up of 14 amino acids. Germline CDR1 and CDR2: MDHEN and SYDVKM. The CDR3 protein is CASSPGTDNYGYTF. The DNA for the CDR3 is TGTGCCAGCAGTCCAGGGACAGACAACTATGGCTACACCTTC.

This clone was recorded once. A junction end diverges from the germline sequence, so it may reflect a read error. The V and J genes are TRBV7-9 and TRBJ2-7, with 9 positions matching TRBD2. The CDR3 has 14 residues. Germline-derived CDR1 and CDR2 are SEHNR and FQNEAQ (reference sequence). CDR3: CASTLWTSDYEQYF. CDR3 nucleotide sequence: TGTGCCAGCACCTTATGGACTAGCGACTACGAGCAGTACTTC. Together with reference TRBV7-9 and TRBJ2-7, the CDR3 gives the full variable domain: DTGVSQNPRHKITKRGQNVTFRCDPISEHNRLYWYRQTLGQGPEFLTYFQNEAQLEKSRLLSDRFSAERPKGSFSTLEIQRTEQGDSAMYLCASTLWTSDYEQYFGPGTRLTVT.

This clone showed up just a few times. The chain is built from TRBV2 and TRBJ2-1; D unresolved. Germline assignment: CDR1 SNHLY and CDR2 FYNNEI. V lost 6 bases and J lost 2, with 8 bases in between. This CDR3 spans 13 amino acids. The DNA of the CDR3 is TGTGCCAGCAGGCCGCGCGCCTACAATGAGCAGTTCTTC. Encoded protein: CASRPRAYNEQFF.

The gene calls are TRBV4-1 and TRBJ1-3; D is ambiguous. Germline CDR1 reads MGHRA; CDR2 reads YSYEKL. The germline V and J ends were trimmed by 4 bases and 6 bases, with 16 bases remaining between them. The CDR3 spans 15 residues. CDR3 bases: TGCGCCAGCAGCCGGAGCAGCAGTATAGAAAACACCATATATTTT. It yields the protein CASSRSSSIENTIYF.

V usage is TRBV30 and J usage is TRBJ1-4; the D gene is possibly TRBD1 (5 bases). Germline V gene sequence: CDR1 GTSNPN, CDR2 SVGIG (reference sequence). The CDR3 sequence is 16 residues long. Trimming shortened V by 4 bases and J by 4 bases, and 19 bases separated the two germline ends. In DNA, the CDR3 is TGTGCCTGGAAGGCGGGACTGGGGACGATTAATGAAAAACTGTTTTTT. This encodes CAWKAGLGTINEKLFF. Using reference TRBV30 and TRBJ1-4 for the parts outside the CDR3, the full variable domain is SQTIHQWPATLVQPVGSPLSLECTVEGTSNPNLYWYRQAAGRGLQLLFYSVGIGQISSEVPQNLSASRPQDRQFILSSKKLLLSDSGFYLCAWKAGLGTINEKLFFGSGTQLSVL.

Remarks on this clone: Mismatch with germline at one junction end may stem from a read error. The rearrangement uses TRBV6-6 and TRBJ2-5; tentative D call: TRBD2 (7 bases). The germline CDR1 and CDR2 sequences are MNHNY and SVGAGI (reference sequence). This CDR3 has 15 residues. This CDR3 reads CASSYASGRGEAQYF. Written as DNA, the CDR3 is TGTGCCAGCAGTTACGCTAGCGGCAGGGGAGAGGCCCAGTACTTC.

This sequence joins TRBV19 and TRBJ1-1; tentatively, D is TRBD1 (6 bases). The CDR3 has 16 amino acids. Looked up from germline, CDR1 is LNHDA and CDR2 is SQIVND (reference sequence). The germline V and J ends were trimmed by 2 bases and 5 bases, with 18 bases remaining between them. The CDR3 here is CASSIYRAPGRTEAFF. In DNA, the CDR3 is TGTGCCAGTAGTATATACAGGGCCCCGGGGCGGACTGAAGCTTTCTTT. The complete variable domain, with remaining parts taken from reference TRBV19 and TRBJ1-1, reads DGGITQSPKYLFRKEGQNVTLSCEQNLNHDAMYWYRQDPGQGLRLIYYSQIVNDFQKGDIAEGYSVSREKKESFPLTVTSAQKNPTAFYLCASSIYRAPGRTEAFFGQGTRLTVV.

Comments on this clone: The same CDR3 is also encoded by other DNA sequences in this sample. The rearrangement uses TRBV9 and TRBJ1-2; 11 nucleotides match TRBD1. Germline values: CDR1 SGDLS, CDR2 YYNGEE. V was pared by 4 bases and J by 3 bases, with 2 bases of the junction left unmatched. CDR3 length: 14 amino acids. DNA for the CDR3: TGTGCCAGCAGCCCGGGACAGGGGGACTATGGCTACACCTTC. It specifies CASSPGQGDYGYTF.

The V call is TRBV5-1, the J call TRBJ2-1; 10 bases fit TRBD2. CDR1 is SGHRS and CDR2 is YFSETQ in the germline V gene. Trimming removed 2 bases from V and 1 base from J; junction bases left unmatched: 6. This CDR3 has 17 residues. DNA for the CDR3: TGCGCCAGCAGCTTCAGCGGGAGGGCCGGATCCTACAATGAGCAGTTCTTC. Its translation: CASSFSGRAGSYNEQFF.

About this clone: The sample holds other DNA sequences that translate to the same CDR3. The CDR3 DNA reads TGTGCCAGCAGCCTACAGGGGGGCACTGAAGCTTTCTTT. It encodes CASSLQGGTEAFF. V gene TRBV6-5 combines with J gene TRBJ1-1; 8 bases agree with TRBD1. The CDR3 covers 13 residues. V shed 6 bases, J shed 4 bases, and the junction held 4 bases outside the gene matches. From germline, CDR1 is MNHEY and CDR2 SVGAGI.

This clone qualifies as medium-sized. This chain connects TRBV6-6 to TRBJ2-7, with 9 positions matching TRBD2. From germline, CDR1 is MNHNY and CDR2 SVGAGI (reference sequence). Trimming took 0 bases from V and 3 from J; bases not matched to a gene: 0. This CDR3 spans 14 amino acids. The CDR3 DNA sequence: TGTGCCAGCAGTTACTCGCGGGAGGGCTACGAGCAGTACTTC. Encoded protein: CASSYSREGYEQYF.

In its sample, this clone was seen a few times. The chain carries TRBV7-2 and TRBJ1-3; 9 bases line up with TRBD1. J gave up 2 bases and V 5 bases, and 7 bases lay outside the gene matches. The CDR3 runs to 16 residues. Germline V gives CDR1 SGHTA, CDR2 FQGNSA. CDR3 DNA sequence: TGTGCCAGCAGCCCTGGGACAGGGATGGCTGGAAACACCATATATTTT. Its protein is CASSPGTGMAGNTIYF.

This clone was counted once. The chain couples TRBV5-6 to TRBJ2-3; 7 bases match TRBD2. The V segment lost 4 bases and the J segment 6 bases; nucleotides outside the gene matches: 8. This CDR3 has 14 amino acids. Germline lookup yields CDR1 SGHDT and CDR2 YYEEEE. The CDR3 bases are TGTGCCAGCAGCCGGTGGGGGGGTATCGATACGCAGTATTTT. Translation gives CASSRWGGIDTQYF.

The chain carries TRBV28 and TRBJ1-2; 9 positions match TRBD1. Trimming took 5 bases from V and 5 from J; bases not matched to a gene: 6. The CDR3 length is 14 residues. Germline V lookup: CDR1 MDHEN, CDR2 SYDVKM. In DNA, the CDR3 is TGTGCCAGCAGTCAAGCCGGACAGGGGTATGGCTACACCTTC. Protein sequence: CASSQAGQGYGYTF.